This T cell receptor (beta chain) was sequenced during a study of control samples from healthy donors and cancer patients. Profiling relied on immunoSEQ multiplex PCR, and the TCRdb table lists in-frame clones only, not all of them. The sample yields about 120,000 clones, 80% to 90% seen once. The CDR3 extends over 13 amino acids. In germline, CDR1 is SGHRS, CDR2 YFSETQ. V was trimmed by 6 bases and J by 1 base, leaving 10 bases between them. The count of this clone is one. The specimen sequenced was PBMCs. This clonotype originated in a woman aged 45-60 years with colorectal cancer. This rearrangement joins TRBV5-1 to TRBJ1-1; D unclear. This chain's CDR3 is CASNGRKNTEAFF. Written as DNA, the CDR3 is TGCGCCAGCAACGGACGGAAGAACACTGAAGCTTTCTTT.